This is a list of T cell receptor beta chains from one sample in a study of cytomegalovirus exposure and HLA in healthy donors. The repertoire was sequenced with immunoSEQ multiplex PCR; TCRdb's copy has only in-frame clones and lacks some. The table lists 200,000 to 250,000 clones, about nine tenths of them singletons. The sample taken for sequencing was PBMCs. The receptors stem from a woman aged 18 to 35 in good health and CMV-seronegative. Both conserved end residues are part of each CDR3. The order of the fields is D gene, clone size, J gene, V gene, CDR3 DNA, CDR3 protein. D genes are given only for firm matches. Some rows have no size entry. The others give once, few or many, or a class for an expanded clone.

d_call: NA; clone_size: few; j_call: TRBJ1-6; v_call: TRBV25-1; cdr3_nt: TGTGCCAGCAGCCGATCCACGGGCTCCTATAATTCACCCCTCCACTTT; cdr3_aa: CASSRSTGSYNSPLHF
d_call: TRBD2; clone_size: NA; j_call: TRBJ2-7; v_call: TRBV30; cdr3_nt: TGTGCCTGGAGTGTTCATCGTGTGACTAGCGGGCGAAACTCCTACGAGCAGTACTTC; cdr3_aa: CAWSVHRVTSGRNSYEQYF
d_call: TRBD2; clone_size: NA; j_call: TRBJ2-5; v_call: TRBV30; cdr3_nt: TGTGCCTGGGCTAAGGGAGCGGGAGTGGGGACCCAGTACTTC; cdr3_aa: CAWAKGAGVGTQYF
d_call: NA; clone_size: once; j_call: TRBJ2-5; v_call: TRBV11-2; cdr3_nt: TGTGCCAGCAGCCCGGTGGAGCCGGTCGCAGAGACCCAGTACTTC; cdr3_aa: CASSPVEPVAETQYF
d_call: TRBD2; clone_size: NA; j_call: TRBJ2-5; v_call: TRBV19; cdr3_nt: TGTGCCAGCGCCGCCCAGGCGGGAGGTGAGACCCAGTACTTC; cdr3_aa: CASAAQAGGETQYF
d_call: TRBD2; clone_size: NA; j_call: TRBJ2-1; v_call: TRBV27; cdr3_nt: TGTGCCAGCAGTTTCCTCACTAGCGGGCACGACAATGAGCAGTTCTTC; cdr3_aa: CASSFLTSGHDNEQFF
d_call: NA; clone_size: NA; j_call: TRBJ1-1; v_call: TRBV12-2; cdr3_nt: TGTGCAAGTCGCTCGGACAGGGGTCACACTGAAGCTTTCTTT; cdr3_aa: CASRSDRGHTEAFF
d_call: NA; clone_size: NA; j_call: TRBJ1-5; v_call: TRBV7-2; cdr3_nt: TGTGCCAGCAGCCTCTCCGCGTATCAGCCCCAGCATTTT; cdr3_aa: CASSLSAYQPQHF
d_call: NA; clone_size: NA; j_call: TRBJ1-5; v_call: TRBV18; cdr3_nt: TGTGCCAGCTCACCACAGGGGATTCATCAGCCCCAGCATTTT; cdr3_aa: CASSPQGIHQPQHF
d_call: TRBD1; clone_size: NA; j_call: TRBJ1-2; v_call: TRBV29-1; cdr3_nt: TGCAGCGTTGAAGGGGGATCAGGGGGGAACTATGGCTACACCTTC; cdr3_aa: CSVEGGSGGNYGYTF
d_call: NA; clone_size: NA; j_call: TRBJ2-1; v_call: TRBV9; cdr3_nt: TGTGCCAGCAGCGTAGAACCGGTCAGCGATGAGCAGTTCTTC; cdr3_aa: CASSVEPVSDEQFF
d_call: NA; clone_size: once; j_call: TRBJ1-1; v_call: TRBV5-1; cdr3_nt: TGCGCCAGCAGCTTGGCCGGGACAACTAACACTGAAGCTTTCTTT; cdr3_aa: CASSLAGTTNTEAFF
d_call: TRBD2; clone_size: NA; j_call: TRBJ2-7; v_call: TRBV5-4; cdr3_nt: TGTGCCAGCAGAAATAAGCGGGAGAGCTCCTACGAGCAGTACTTC; cdr3_aa: CASRNKRESSYEQYF
d_call: TRBD2; clone_size: NA; j_call: TRBJ2-3; v_call: TRBV2; cdr3_nt: TGTGCCGGTCAAATGGGAGGGAGCACAGATACGCAGTATTTT; cdr3_aa: CAGQMGGSTDTQYF
d_call: NA; clone_size: once; j_call: TRBJ2-2; v_call: TRBV10-3; cdr3_nt: TGTGCCATCAGTGTCGGGGCCGGGGAGCTGTTTTTT; cdr3_aa: CAISVGAGELFF
d_call: NA; clone_size: NA; j_call: TRBJ2-4; v_call: TRBV2; cdr3_nt: TGTGCCAGCAGAGAGCAGGAACAGTACTTC; cdr3_aa: CASREQEQYF
d_call: TRBD1; clone_size: NA; j_call: TRBJ1-2; v_call: TRBV29-1; cdr3_nt: TGCAGCGTTGGGGGACAGGGTTGGCACTATGGCTACACCTTC; cdr3_aa: CSVGGQGWHYGYTF
d_call: NA; clone_size: NA; j_call: TRBJ2-7; v_call: TRBV2; cdr3_nt: TGTGCCAGCAGTCTAAGAGGGCCAAGCTCCTACGAGCAGTACTTC; cdr3_aa: CASSLRGPSSYEQYF
d_call: TRBD1; clone_size: NA; j_call: TRBJ1-2; v_call: TRBV29-1; cdr3_nt: TGCAGCGTAGACCCAGGGGGTGGCTACACCTTC; cdr3_aa: CSVDPGGGYTF
d_call: TRBD2; clone_size: NA; j_call: TRBJ2-1; v_call: TRBV7-2; cdr3_nt: TGTGCCAGCAGCTTAACTAGCGGGACCACGGCCTACAATGAGCAGTTCTTC; cdr3_aa: CASSLTSGTTAYNEQFF
d_call: TRBD2; clone_size: NA; j_call: TRBJ2-1; v_call: TRBV7-9; cdr3_nt: TGTGCCAGCAGCTTGGGGCCGGGAGGGCTTCAGTTCTTC; cdr3_aa: CASSLGPGGLQFF
d_call: TRBD1; clone_size: NA; j_call: TRBJ2-5; v_call: TRBV5-1; cdr3_nt: TGCGCCAGCAGCTTCCAGGGGGCTATGGAGACCCAGTACTTC; cdr3_aa: CASSFQGAMETQYF
d_call: NA; clone_size: NA; j_call: TRBJ2-7; v_call: TRBV28; cdr3_nt: TGTGCCAGCAGTTGGCCCTGGGTTCGGGACTCCTACGAGCAGTACTTC; cdr3_aa: CASSWPWVRDSYEQYF
d_call: TRBD2; clone_size: NA; j_call: TRBJ2-1; v_call: TRBV5-6; cdr3_nt: TGTGCCAGCAGCTTCCCCCTAGCGGGAAGCTCCTACAATGAGCAGTTCTTC; cdr3_aa: CASSFPLAGSSYNEQFF
d_call: NA; clone_size: NA; j_call: TRBJ2-1; v_call: TRBV9; cdr3_nt: TGTGCCAGCAGCGTAGAAGTGGGGGGAAACAATGAGCAGTTCTTC; cdr3_aa: CASSVEVGGNNEQFF
d_call: NA; clone_size: once; j_call: TRBJ1-4; v_call: TRBV28; cdr3_nt: TGTGCCAGCAGTTTATTGGGGGCAGGGGAAAAACTGTTTTTT; cdr3_aa: CASSLLGAGEKLFF
d_call: NA; clone_size: NA; j_call: TRBJ2-2; v_call: TRBV7-6; cdr3_nt: TGTGCCAGCAGCCAACTGACAGGGAACACCGGGGAGCTGTTTTTT; cdr3_aa: CASSQLTGNTGELFF
d_call: NA; clone_size: NA; j_call: TRBJ1-1; v_call: TRBV6-5; cdr3_nt: TGTGCCAGCAGGCGCCAGGGGTTTAATACGGAAGCTTTCTTT; cdr3_aa: CASRRQGFNTEAFF
d_call: NA; clone_size: NA; j_call: TRBJ1-3; v_call: TRBV7-6; cdr3_nt: TGTGCCAGCAGCTTAGACGGGCTAGGGGCTGGAAACACCATATATTTT; cdr3_aa: CASSLDGLGAGNTIYF
d_call: NA; clone_size: NA; j_call: TRBJ1-2; v_call: TRBV6-1; cdr3_nt: TGTGCCAGCTCCCCTAAGGCCCCGACAGCTGGCTACACCTTC; cdr3_aa: CASSPKAPTAGYTF
d_call: NA; clone_size: NA; j_call: TRBJ2-2; v_call: TRBV30; cdr3_nt: TGTGCCTGGAGCCATAGTTTCACGCGACACGGGGAGCTGTTTTTT; cdr3_aa: CAWSHSFTRHGELFF
d_call: TRBD2; clone_size: NA; j_call: TRBJ2-3; v_call: TRBV28; cdr3_nt: TGTGCCAGCATGGGGACTAGCGGGACAGATACGCAGTATTTT; cdr3_aa: CASMGTSGTDTQYF
d_call: NA; clone_size: NA; j_call: TRBJ2-1; v_call: TRBV7-9; cdr3_nt: TGTGCCAGCAGCCCTTATAGCGGCGAGCAGTTCTTC; cdr3_aa: CASSPYSGEQFF
d_call: NA; clone_size: few; j_call: TRBJ1-2; v_call: TRBV2; cdr3_nt: TGTGCCAGCAACAGTGCAGGGTATGGCTACACCTTC; cdr3_aa: CASNSAGYGYTF
d_call: NA; clone_size: NA; j_call: TRBJ1-2; v_call: TRBV6-5; cdr3_nt: TGTGCCAGCAGTCTCGGATATGGGAGGGGAGAAGGCTACACCTTC; cdr3_aa: CASSLGYGRGEGYTF
d_call: NA; clone_size: NA; j_call: TRBJ1-5; v_call: TRBV5-1; cdr3_nt: TGCGCCAGCAGCTTGTCAGGGGACAGCAATCAGCCCCAGCATTTT; cdr3_aa: CASSLSGDSNQPQHF
d_call: TRBD2; clone_size: once; j_call: TRBJ2-1; v_call: TRBV11-3; cdr3_nt: TGTGCCAGTGGTTTGGGCGGGAGCAGGAATGAGCAGTTCTTC; cdr3_aa: CASGLGGSRNEQFF
d_call: NA; clone_size: NA; j_call: TRBJ2-3; v_call: TRBV6-6; cdr3_nt: TGTGCCAGCAGTTGGGCAGGAACTAGCACAGATACGCAGTATTTT; cdr3_aa: CASSWAGTSTDTQYF
d_call: NA; clone_size: NA; j_call: TRBJ2-4; v_call: TRBV19; cdr3_nt: TGTGCCAGTAGTATGGATCCGGGATTCGGGGCCAAAAACATTCAGTACTTC; cdr3_aa: CASSMDPGFGAKNIQYF